Here is one T cell receptor beta chain with its context. These data originate in a study of blood T cell repertoires in COVID-19. The V segment lost 6 bases and the J segment 3 bases; nucleotides outside the gene matches: 8. There are 14 residues in the CDR3. CDR1 is SGHRS and CDR2 is YFSETQ in the germline V gene. Source study methods: From reference gene primer amplification, estimates of nucleated cell counts were derived. Measured with immunoSEQ multiplex PCR; TCRdb has only the in-frame clones, and not every one. V and J calls and clone size are given by that table; D and trimming were obtained from the DNA. The data hold roughly 250,000 clones, with around 86% observed a single time. Among Cohort 3 donors, those recovered had two negative PCRs, clearance, or symptom resolution.

The sample taken for sequencing was PBMCs or T cells enriched from blood (not recorded which). This receptor was taken from a woman between 50 and 59 years old who had recovered from COVID-19. The chain has TRBV5-1 and TRBJ2-7; 8 positions match TRBD1. The CDR3 region is CASTPGTGYYEQYF. The CDR3 DNA reads TGCGCCAGCACGCCCGGGACAGGATACTACGAGCAGTACTTC.